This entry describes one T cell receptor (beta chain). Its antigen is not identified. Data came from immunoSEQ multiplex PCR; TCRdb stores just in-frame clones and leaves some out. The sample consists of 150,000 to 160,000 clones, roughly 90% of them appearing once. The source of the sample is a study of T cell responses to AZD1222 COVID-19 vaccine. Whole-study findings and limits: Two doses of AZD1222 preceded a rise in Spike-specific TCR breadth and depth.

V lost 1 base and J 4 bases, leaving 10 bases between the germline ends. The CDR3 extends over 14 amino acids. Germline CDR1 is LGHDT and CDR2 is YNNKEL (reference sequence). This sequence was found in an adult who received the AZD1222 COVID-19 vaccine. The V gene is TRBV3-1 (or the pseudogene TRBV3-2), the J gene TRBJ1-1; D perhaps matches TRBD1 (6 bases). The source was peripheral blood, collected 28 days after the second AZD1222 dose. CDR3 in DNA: TGTGCCAGCAGCCAAGTGGAAGGGGGCACTGAAGCTTTCTTT. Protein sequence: CASSQVEGGTEAFF.